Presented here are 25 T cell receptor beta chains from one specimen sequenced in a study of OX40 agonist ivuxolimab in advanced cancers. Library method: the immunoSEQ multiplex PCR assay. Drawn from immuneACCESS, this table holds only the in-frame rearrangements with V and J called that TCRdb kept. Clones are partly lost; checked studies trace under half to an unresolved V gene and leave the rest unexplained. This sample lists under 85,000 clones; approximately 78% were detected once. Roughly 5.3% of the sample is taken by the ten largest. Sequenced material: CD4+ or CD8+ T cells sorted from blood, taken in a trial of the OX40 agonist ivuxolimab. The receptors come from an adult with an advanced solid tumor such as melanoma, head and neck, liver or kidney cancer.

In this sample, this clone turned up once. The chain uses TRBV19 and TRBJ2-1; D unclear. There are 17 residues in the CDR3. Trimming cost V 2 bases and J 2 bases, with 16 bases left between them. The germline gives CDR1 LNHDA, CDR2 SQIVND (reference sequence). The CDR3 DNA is TGTGCCAGTAGTATAATTAGTGTAGGCGGAACCTACAATGAGCAGTTCTTC. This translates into CASSIISVGGTYNEQFF.

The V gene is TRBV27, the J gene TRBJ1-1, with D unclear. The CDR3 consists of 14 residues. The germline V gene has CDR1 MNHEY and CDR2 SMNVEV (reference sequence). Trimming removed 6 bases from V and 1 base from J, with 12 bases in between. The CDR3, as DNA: TGTGCCAGCAGCCTTACGGGAACGAACACTGAAGCTTTCTTT. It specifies CASSLTGTNTEAFF.

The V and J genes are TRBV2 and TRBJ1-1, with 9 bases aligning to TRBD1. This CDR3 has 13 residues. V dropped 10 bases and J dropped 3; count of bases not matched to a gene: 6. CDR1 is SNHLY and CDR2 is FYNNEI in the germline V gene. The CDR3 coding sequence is TGTGCCACCGACAGGGGGTCATACACTGAAGCTTTCTTT. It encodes CATDRGSYTEAFF.

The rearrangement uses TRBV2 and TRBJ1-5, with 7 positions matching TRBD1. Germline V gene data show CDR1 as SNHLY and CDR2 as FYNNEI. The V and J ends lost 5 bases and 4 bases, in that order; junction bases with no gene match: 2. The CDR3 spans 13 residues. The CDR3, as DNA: TGTGCCAGCAGTAAGACAGGGAATCAGCCCCAGCATTTT. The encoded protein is CASSKTGNQPQHF.

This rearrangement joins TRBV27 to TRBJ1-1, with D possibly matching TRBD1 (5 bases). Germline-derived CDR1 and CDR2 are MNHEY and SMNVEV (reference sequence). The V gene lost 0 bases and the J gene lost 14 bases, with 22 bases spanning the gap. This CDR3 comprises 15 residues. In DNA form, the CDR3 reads TGTGCCAGCAGTTTATCTGGGGGTCAGGGATCCTCGTGGTTCTTT. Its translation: CASSLSGGQGSSWFF.

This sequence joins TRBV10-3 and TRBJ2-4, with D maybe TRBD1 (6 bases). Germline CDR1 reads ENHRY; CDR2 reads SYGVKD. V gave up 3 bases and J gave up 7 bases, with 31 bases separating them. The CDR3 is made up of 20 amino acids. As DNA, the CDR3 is TGTGCCATCAGTGATGCCCTGAGTCTCCAATCGTTCAGGGGACGTAACATTCAGTACTTC. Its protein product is CAISDALSLQSFRGRNIQYF.

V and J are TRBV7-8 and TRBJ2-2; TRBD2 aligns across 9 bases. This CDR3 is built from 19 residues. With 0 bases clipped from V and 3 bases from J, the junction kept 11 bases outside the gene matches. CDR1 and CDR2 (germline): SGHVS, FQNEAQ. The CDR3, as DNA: TGTGCCAGCAGCTTAGCTATGGCGGGGGGGCAGGTGGACACCGGGGAGCTGTTTTTT. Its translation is CASSLAMAGGQVDTGELFF.

CDR3 DNA sequence: TGTGCCAGCAGCGGCCAGGGCCTGAACACTGAAGCTTTCTTT. It is translated as CASSGQGLNTEAFF. The chain joins TRBV11-3 to TRBJ1-1; TRBD1 is a possible D gene (5 bases). V lost 5 bases to trimming and J lost 0 bases, with 10 bases between them. CDR3 length equals 14 residues. Germline V gene data show CDR1 as SGHNT and CDR2 as YENEEA.

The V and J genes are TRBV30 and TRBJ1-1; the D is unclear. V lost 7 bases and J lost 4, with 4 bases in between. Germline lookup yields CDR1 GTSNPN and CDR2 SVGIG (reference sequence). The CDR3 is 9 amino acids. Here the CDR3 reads CALGTEAFF. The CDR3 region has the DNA TGTGCCTTGGGCACTGAAGCTTTCTTT.

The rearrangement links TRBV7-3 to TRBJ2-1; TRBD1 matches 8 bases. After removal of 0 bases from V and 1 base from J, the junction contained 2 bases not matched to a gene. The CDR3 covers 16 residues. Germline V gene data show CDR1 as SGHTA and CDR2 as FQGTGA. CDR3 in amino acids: CASSLTRTGSYNEQFF. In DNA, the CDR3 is TGTGCCAGCAGCTTAACAAGGACAGGGTCCTACAATGAGCAGTTCTTC. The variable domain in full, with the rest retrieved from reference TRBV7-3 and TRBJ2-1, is GAGVSQTPSNKVTEKGKYVELRCDPISGHTALYWYRQSLGQGPEFLIYFQGTGAADDSGLPNDRFFAVRPEGSVSTLKIQRTERGDSAVYLCASSLTRTGSYNEQFFGPGTRLTVL.

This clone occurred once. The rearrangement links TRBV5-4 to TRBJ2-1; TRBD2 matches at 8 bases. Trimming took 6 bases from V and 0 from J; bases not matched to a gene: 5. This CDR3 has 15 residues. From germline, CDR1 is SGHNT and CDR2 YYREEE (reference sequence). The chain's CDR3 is CASNIAGRSYNEQFF. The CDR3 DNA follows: TGTGCCAGCAACATAGCGGGGCGCTCCTACAATGAGCAGTTCTTC.

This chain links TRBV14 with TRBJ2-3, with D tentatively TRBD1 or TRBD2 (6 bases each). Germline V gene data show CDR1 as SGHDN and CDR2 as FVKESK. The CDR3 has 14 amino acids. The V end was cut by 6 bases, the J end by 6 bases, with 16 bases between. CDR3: CASRPGGAGDTQYF. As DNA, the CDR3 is TGTGCCAGCAGACCCGGGGGCGCCGGGGATACGCAGTATTTT.

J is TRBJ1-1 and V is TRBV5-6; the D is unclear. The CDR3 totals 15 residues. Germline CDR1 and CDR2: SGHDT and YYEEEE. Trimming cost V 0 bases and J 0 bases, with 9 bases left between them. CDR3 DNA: TGTGCCAGCAGCTTGGAGGCGAATCTGAACACTGAAGCTTTCTTT. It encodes CASSLEANLNTEAFF.

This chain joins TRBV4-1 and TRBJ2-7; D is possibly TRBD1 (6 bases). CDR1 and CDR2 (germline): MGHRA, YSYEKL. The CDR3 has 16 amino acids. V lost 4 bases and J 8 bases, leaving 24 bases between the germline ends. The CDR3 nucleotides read TGCGCCAGCAGCCTTCCATTTAGCGTCAGGGGAAAGAAGCAGTACTTC. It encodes CASSLPFSVRGKKQYF.

CDR3 sequence reads: CAIPGRGGRSNQPQHF. CDR3 nucleotides: TGCGCCATCCCCGGTCGGGGGGGTCGTAGCAATCAGCCCCAGCATTTT. This chain connects TRBV10-1 to TRBJ1-5; D might be TRBD1 (5 bases). CDR1 is WNHNN, CDR2 SYGVQD, per germline (reference sequence). Trimming pared 10 bases from V and 0 bases from J, leaving 19 bases between. CDR3 length: 16 amino acids.

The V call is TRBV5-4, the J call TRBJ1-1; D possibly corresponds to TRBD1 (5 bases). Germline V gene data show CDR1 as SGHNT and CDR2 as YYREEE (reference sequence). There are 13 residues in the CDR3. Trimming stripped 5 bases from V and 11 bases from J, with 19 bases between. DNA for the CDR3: TGTGCCAGCAGATCAACCGGGGACGCTGGGGCTTTCTTT. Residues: CASRSTGDAGAFF.

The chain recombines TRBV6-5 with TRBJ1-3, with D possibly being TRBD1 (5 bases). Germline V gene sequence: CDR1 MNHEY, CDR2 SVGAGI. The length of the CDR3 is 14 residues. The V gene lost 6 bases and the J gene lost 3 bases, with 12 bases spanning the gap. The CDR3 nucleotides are TGTGCCAGCAGAACCGGGACCTATGGAAACACCATATATTTT. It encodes CASRTGTYGNTIYF.

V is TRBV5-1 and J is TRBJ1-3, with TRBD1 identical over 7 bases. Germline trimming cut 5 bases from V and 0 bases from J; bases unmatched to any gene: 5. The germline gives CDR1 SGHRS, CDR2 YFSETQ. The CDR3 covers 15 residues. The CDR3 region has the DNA TGCGCCAGCAGTTCTACAGGGGCCTCTGGAAACACCATATATTTT. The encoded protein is CASSSTGASGNTIYF.

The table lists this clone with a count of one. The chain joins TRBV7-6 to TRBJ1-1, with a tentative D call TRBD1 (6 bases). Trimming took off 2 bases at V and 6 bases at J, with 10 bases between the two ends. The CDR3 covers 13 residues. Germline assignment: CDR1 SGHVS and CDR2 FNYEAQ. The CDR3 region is CASSLYRDSEAFF. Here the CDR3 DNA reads TGTGCCAGCAGCTTATACAGGGACTCTGAAGCTTTCTTT.

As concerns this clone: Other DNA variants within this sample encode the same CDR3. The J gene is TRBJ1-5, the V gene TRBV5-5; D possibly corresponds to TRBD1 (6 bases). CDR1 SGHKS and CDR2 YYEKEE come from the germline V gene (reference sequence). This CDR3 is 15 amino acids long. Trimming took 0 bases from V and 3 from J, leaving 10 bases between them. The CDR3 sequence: CASSLVPGVNQPQHF. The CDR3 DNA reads TGTGCCAGCAGCTTGGTACCAGGGGTCAATCAGCCCCAGCATTTT.

CDR3 protein: CASSLMGEEAFF. DNA for the CDR3: TGTGCCAGCAGCTTGATGGGGGAGGAAGCTTTCTTT. The rearrangement uses TRBV7-9 and TRBJ1-1; D perhaps matches TRBD1 (5 bases). The CDR3 sequence is 12 residues long. From germline, CDR1 is SEHNR and CDR2 FQNEAQ (reference sequence). V was trimmed by 3 bases and J by 8 bases, leaving 10 bases between them.

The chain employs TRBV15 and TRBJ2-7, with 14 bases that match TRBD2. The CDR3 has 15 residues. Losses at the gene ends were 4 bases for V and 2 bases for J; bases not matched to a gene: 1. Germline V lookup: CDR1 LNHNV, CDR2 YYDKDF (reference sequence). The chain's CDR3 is CATSMGLAGAYEQYF. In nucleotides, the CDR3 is TGTGCCACCAGCATGGGACTAGCGGGAGCCTACGAGCAGTACTTC.

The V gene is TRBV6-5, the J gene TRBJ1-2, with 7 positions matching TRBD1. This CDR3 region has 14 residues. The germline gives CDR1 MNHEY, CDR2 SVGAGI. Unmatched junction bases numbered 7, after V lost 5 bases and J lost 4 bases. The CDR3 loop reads CASSEQGNGYGYTF. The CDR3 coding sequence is TGTGCCAGCAGTGAACAGGGGAATGGCTATGGCTACACCTTC.

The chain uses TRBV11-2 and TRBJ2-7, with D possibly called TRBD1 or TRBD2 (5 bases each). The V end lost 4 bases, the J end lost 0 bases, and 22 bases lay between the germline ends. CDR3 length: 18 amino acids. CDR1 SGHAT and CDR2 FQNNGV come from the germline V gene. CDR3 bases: TGTGCCAGCAGCTCACATAGAGGGGCCTTGGCGAGCTCCTACGAGCAGTACTTC. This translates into CASSSHRGALASSYEQYF.

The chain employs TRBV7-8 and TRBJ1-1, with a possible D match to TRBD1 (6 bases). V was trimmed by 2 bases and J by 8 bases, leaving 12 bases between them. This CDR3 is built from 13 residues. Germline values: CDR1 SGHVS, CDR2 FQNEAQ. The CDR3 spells CASSLFDGTEAFF. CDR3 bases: TGTGCCAGCAGCTTATTTGACGGGACAGAAGCTTTCTTT. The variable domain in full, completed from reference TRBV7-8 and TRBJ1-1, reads GAGVSQSPRYKVAKRGQDVALRCDPISGHVSLFWYQQALGQGPEFLTYFQNEAQLDKSGLPSDRFFAERPEGSVSTLKIQRTQQEDSAVYLCASSLFDGTEAFFGQGTRLTVV.